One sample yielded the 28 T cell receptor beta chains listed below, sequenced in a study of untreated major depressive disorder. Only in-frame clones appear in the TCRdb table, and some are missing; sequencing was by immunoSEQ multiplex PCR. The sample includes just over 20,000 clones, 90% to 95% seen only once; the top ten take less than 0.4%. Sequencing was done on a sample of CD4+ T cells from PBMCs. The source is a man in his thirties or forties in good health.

CDR3 amino acids: CASSQDHYRANQPQHF. CDR3 coding DNA: TGCGCCAGCAGCCAAGATCACTACAGGGCTAATCAGCCCCAGCATTTT. The chain joins TRBV4-1 to TRBJ1-5; D is perhaps TRBD1 (6 bases). Looked up from germline, CDR1 is MGHRA and CDR2 is YSYEKL. The V end lost 0 bases, the J end lost 4 bases, and 13 bases lay between the germline ends. The CDR3 extends over 16 amino acids.

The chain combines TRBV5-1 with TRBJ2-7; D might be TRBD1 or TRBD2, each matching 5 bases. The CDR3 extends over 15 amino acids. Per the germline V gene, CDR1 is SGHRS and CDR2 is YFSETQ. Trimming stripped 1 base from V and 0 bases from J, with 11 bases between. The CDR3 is CASSLTGRLSYEQYF. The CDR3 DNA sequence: TGCGCCAGCAGCTTGACGGGACGCCTCTCCTACGAGCAGTACTTC.

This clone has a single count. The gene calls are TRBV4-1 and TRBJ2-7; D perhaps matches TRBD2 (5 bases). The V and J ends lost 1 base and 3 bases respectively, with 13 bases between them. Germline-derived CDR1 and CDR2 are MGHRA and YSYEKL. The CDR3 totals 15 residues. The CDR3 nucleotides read TGCGCCAGCAGCCAAGCGAGGGTCGGTGGCTACGAGCAGTACTTC. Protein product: CASSQARVGGYEQYF.

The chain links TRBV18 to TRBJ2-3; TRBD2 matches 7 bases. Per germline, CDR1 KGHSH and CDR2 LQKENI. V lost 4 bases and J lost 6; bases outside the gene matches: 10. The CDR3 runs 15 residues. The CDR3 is CASSLRAGDLDTQYF. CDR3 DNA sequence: TGTGCCAGCTCACTGCGGGCGGGAGACCTGGATACGCAGTATTTT.

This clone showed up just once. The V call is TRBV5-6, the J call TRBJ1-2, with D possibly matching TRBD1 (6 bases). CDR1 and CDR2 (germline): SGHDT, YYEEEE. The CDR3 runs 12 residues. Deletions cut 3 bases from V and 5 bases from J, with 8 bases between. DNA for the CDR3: TGTGCCAGCAGCTCGACAGGTTATGGCTACACCTTC. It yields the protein CASSSTGYGYTF. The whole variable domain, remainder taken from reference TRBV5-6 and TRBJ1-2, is DAGVTQSPTHLIKTRGQQVTLRCSPKSGHDTVSWYQQALGQGPQFIFQYYEEEERQRGNFPDRFSGHQFPNYSSELNVNALLLGDSALYLCASSSTGYGYTFGSGTRLTVV.

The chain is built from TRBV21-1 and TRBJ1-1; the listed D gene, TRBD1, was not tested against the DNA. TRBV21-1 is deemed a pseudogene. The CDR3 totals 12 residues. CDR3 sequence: CASILRGFEAFF. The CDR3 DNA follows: TGTGCCAGCATCCTCAGGGGCTTTGAAGCTTTCTTT.

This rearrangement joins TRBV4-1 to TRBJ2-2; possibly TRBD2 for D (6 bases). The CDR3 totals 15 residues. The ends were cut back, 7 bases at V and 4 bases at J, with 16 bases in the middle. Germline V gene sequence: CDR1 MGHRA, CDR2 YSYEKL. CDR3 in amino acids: CASTPQAGLTGELFF. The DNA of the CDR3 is TGCGCCAGCACCCCTCAAGCGGGCCTCACCGGGGAGCTGTTTTTT.

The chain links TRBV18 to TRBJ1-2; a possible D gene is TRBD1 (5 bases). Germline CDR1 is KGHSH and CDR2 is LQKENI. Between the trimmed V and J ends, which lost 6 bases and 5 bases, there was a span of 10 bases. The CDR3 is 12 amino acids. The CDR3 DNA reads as TGTGCCAGCTCCCTTGACAGTTATGGCTACACCTTC. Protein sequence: CASSLDSYGYTF.

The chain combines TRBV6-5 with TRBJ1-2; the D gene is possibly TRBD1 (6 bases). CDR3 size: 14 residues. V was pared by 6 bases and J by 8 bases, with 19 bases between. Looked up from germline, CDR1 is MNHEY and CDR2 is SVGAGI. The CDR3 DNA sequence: TGTGCCAGCAGGTCACCCAGGGGTGCAGGGGGCTACACCTTC. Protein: CASRSPRGAGGYTF.

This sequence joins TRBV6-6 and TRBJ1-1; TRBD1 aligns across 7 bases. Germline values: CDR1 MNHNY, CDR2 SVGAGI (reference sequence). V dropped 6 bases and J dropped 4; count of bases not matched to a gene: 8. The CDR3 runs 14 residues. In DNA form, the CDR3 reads TGTGCCAGCAGGAGGGAGGGGGCGAGCACTGAAGCTTTCTTT. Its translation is CASRREGASTEAFF.

The CDR3 region is CASSYSAGAETQYF. CDR3 nucleotide sequence: TGTGCCAGCAGCTACTCCGCAGGGGCCGAGACCCAGTACTTC. The chain uses TRBV7-7 and TRBJ2-5; weak D call: TRBD1 (6 bases). The V and J ends lost 4 bases and 5 bases respectively, with 14 bases between them. The CDR3 is made up of 14 amino acids. Germline CDR1 is SSHAT and CDR2 is FNYEAQ (reference sequence).

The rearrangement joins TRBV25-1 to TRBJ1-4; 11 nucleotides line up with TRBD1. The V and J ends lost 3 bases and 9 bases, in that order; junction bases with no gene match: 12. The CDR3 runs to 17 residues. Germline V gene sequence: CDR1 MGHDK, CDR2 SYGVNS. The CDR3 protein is CASSEVGTGGRRKKLFF. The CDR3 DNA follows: TGTGCCAGCAGTGAGGTGGGGACAGGGGGAAGACGGAAAAAACTGTTTTTT. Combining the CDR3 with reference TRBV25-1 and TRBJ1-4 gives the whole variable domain EADIYQTPRYLVIGTGKKITLECSQTMGHDKMYWYQQDPGMELHLIHYSYGVNSTEKGDLSSESTVSRIRTEHFPLTLESARPSHTSQYLCASSEVGTGGRRKKLFFGSGTQLSVL.

The CDR3, as DNA: TGTGCCACCAGCAGAGAATGGGACACCAGAAACACCATATATTTT. Protein sequence: CATSREWDTRNTIYF. The rearrangement links TRBV15 to TRBJ1-3; possibly TRBD1 for D (6 bases). V lost 0 bases, J lost 5 bases, and 11 bases lay in between. The germline CDR1 and CDR2 sequences are LNHNV and YYDKDF (reference sequence). The CDR3 is 15 amino acids.

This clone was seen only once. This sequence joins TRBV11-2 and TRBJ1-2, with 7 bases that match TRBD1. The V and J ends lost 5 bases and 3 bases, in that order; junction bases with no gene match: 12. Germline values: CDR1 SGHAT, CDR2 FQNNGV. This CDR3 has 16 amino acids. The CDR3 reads CASSPGRGGGDYGYTF. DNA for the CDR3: TGTGCCAGCAGCCCCGGTCGGGGAGGGGGCGACTATGGCTACACCTTC.

In DNA form, the CDR3 reads TGCAGCGTTGTAGTGAATGAGCAGTTCTTC. Residues: CSVVVNEQFF. The chain employs TRBV29-1 and TRBJ2-1; D is unclear. The length of the CDR3 is 10 residues. CDR1 and CDR2 from the germline V gene are SQVTM and ANQGSEA. V was clipped by 4 bases and J by 7 bases, with 5 bases between them.

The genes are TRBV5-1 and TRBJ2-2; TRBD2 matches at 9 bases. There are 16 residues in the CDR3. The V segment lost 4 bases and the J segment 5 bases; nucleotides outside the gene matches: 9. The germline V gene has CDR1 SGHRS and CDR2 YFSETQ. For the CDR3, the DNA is TGCGCCAGCAGCCCCATGGCGGGAGGGCCAACCGGGGAGCTGTTTTTT. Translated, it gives CASSPMAGGPTGELFF.

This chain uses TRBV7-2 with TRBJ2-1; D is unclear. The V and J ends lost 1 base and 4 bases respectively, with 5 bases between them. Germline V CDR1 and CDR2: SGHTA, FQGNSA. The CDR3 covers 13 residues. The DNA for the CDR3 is TGTGCCAGCAGCTTAGGGCTGTACAATGAGCAGTTCTTC. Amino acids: CASSLGLYNEQFF.

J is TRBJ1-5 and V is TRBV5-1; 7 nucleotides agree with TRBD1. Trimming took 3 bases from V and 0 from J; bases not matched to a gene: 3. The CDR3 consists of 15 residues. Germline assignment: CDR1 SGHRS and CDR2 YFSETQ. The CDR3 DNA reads TGCGCCAGCAGCTCGACAGGGCGTAGCAATCAGCCCCAGCATTTT. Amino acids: CASSSTGRSNQPQHF. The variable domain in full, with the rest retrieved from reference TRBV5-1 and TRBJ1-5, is KAGVTQTPRYLIKTRGQQVTLSCSPISGHRSVSWYQQTPGQGLQFLFEYFSETQRNKGNFPGRFSGRQFSNSRSEMNVSTLELGDSALYLCASSSTGRSNQPQHFGDGTRLSIL.

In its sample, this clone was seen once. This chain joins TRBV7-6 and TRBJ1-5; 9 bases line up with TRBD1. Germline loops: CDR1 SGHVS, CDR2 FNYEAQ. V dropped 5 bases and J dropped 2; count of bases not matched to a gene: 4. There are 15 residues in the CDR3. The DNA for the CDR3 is TGTGCCAGCAGCACGGACAGGGGTGGCAATCAGCCCCAGCATTTT. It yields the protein CASSTDRGGNQPQHF.

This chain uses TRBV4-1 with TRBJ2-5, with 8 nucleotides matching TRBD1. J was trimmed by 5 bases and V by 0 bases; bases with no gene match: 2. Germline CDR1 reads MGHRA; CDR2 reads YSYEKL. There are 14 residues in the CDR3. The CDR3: CASSQERQGETQYF. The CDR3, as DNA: TGCGCCAGCAGCCAAGAAAGACAGGGGGAGACCCAGTACTTC.

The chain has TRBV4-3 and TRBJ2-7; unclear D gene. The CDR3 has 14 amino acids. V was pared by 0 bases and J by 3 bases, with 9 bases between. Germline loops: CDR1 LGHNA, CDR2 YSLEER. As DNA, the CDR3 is TGCGCCAGCAGCCAAGATCTAGGAGACTACGAGCAGTACTTC. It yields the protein CASSQDLGDYEQYF.

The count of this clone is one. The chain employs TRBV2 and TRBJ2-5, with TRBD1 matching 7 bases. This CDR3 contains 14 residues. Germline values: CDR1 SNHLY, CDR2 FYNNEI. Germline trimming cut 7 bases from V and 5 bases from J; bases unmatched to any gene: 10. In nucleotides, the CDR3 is TGTGCCAGCATTAGACAGGGCGCGGGTGAGACCCAGTACTTC. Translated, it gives CASIRQGAGETQYF.

CDR3: CASSSRDSFNYGYTF. As DNA, the CDR3 is TGTGCCAGCAGCTCCCGGGACTCGTTTAACTATGGCTACACCTTC. This chain links TRBV7-8 with TRBJ1-2, with D maybe TRBD1 (5 bases). V lost 4 bases and J 1 base, leaving 13 bases between the germline ends. The CDR3 loop spans 15 amino acids. CDR1 SGHVS and CDR2 FQNEAQ come from the germline V gene.

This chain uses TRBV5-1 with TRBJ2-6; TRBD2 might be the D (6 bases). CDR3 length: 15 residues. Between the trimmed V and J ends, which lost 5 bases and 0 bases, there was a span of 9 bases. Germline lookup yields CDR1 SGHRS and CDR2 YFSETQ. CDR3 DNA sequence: TGCGCCAGCAGGGCGGGGCTCTCTGGGGCCAACGTCCTGACTTTC. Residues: CASRAGLSGANVLTF.

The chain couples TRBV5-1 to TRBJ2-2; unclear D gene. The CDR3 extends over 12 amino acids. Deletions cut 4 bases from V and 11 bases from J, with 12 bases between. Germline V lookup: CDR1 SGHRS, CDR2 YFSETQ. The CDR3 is CASSRTLDELFF. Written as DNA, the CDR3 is TGCGCCAGCAGCCGTACGTTGGATGAGCTGTTTTTT.

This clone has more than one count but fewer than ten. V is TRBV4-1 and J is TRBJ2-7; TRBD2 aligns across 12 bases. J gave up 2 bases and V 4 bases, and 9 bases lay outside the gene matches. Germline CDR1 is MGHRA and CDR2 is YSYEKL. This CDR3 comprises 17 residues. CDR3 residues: CASSRTTGTSGPYEQYF. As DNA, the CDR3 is TGCGCCAGCAGCCGAACCACCGGGACTAGCGGGCCCTACGAGCAGTACTTC.

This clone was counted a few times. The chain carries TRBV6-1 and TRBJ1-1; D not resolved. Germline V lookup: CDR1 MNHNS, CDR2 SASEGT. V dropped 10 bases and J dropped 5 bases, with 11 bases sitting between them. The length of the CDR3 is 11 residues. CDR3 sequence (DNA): TGTGCCACCTGGGAGGGAACTGAAGCTTTCTTT. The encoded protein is CATWEGTEAFF.

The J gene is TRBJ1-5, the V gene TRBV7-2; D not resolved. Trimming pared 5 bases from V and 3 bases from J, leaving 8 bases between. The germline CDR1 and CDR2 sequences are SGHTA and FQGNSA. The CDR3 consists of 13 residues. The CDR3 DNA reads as TGTGCCAGCAGCGCCTTTGTCAATCAGCCCCAGCATTTT. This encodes CASSAFVNQPQHF.